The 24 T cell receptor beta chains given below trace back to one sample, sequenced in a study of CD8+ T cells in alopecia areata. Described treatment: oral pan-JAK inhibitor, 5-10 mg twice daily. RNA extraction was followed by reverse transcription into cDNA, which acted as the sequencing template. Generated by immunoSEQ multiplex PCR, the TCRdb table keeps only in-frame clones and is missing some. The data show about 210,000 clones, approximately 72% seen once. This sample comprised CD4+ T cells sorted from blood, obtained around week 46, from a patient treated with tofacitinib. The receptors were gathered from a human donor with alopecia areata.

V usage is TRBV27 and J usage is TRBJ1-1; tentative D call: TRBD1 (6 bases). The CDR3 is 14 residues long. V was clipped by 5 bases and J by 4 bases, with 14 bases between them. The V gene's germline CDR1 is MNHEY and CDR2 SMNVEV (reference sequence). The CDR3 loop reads CASSAYVGGTEAFF. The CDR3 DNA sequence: TGTGCCAGCAGTGCCTACGTAGGGGGCACTGAAGCTTTCTTT.

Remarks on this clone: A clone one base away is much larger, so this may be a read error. In DNA, the CDR3 is TGTGCCAGCAGCCGAGACAGGGGCTATGGCTACACCTTC. The encoded protein is CASSRDRGYGYTF. The genes are TRBV25-1 and TRBJ1-2; TRBD1 aligns across 8 bases. This CDR3 comprises 13 residues. V lost 6 bases and J lost 4; bases outside the gene matches: 4. Germline CDR1 and CDR2: MGHDK and SYGVNS.

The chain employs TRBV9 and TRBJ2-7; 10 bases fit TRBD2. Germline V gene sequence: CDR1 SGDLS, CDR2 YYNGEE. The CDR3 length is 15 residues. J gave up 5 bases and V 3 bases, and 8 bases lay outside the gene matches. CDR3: CASSAALAGVNEQYF. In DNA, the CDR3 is TGTGCCAGCAGCGCCGCTCTAGCGGGGGTGAACGAGCAGTACTTC.

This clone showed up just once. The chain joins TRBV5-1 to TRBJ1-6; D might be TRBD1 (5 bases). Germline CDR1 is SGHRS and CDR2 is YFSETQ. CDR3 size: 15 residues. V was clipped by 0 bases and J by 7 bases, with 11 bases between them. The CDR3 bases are TGCGCCAGCAGCTTGGCCGGGGACCGAAATTCACCCCTCCACTTT. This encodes CASSLAGDRNSPLHF.

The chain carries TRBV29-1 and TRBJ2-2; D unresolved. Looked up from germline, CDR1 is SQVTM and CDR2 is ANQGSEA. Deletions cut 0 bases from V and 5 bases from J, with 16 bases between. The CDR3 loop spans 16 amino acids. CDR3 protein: CSVEDPLSYQTGELFF. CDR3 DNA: TGCAGCGTTGAAGACCCCCTCAGCTATCAGACCGGGGAGCTGTTTTTT.

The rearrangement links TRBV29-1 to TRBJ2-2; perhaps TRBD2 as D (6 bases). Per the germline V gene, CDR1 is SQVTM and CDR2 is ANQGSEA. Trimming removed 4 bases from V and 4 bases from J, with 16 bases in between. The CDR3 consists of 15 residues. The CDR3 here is CSVGYSLASTGELFF. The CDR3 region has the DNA TGCAGCGTTGGTTATTCACTAGCAAGCACCGGGGAGCTGTTTTTT.

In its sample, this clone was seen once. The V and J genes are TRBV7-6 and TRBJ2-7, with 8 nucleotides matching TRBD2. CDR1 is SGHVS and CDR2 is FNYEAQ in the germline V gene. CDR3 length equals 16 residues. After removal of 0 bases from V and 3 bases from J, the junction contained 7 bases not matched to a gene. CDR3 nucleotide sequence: TGTGCCAGCAGCTTAGCGTTGGGGACTAGTAACTACGAGCAGTACTTC. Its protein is CASSLALGTSNYEQYF.

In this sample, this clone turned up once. The CDR3 region is CASASQGPDNQPQHF. CDR3 nucleotide sequence: TGTGCCAGCGCTTCACAGGGACCTGACAATCAGCCCCAGCATTTT. V usage is TRBV2 and J usage is TRBJ1-5, with D maybe TRBD1 (6 bases). The V end lost 8 bases, the J end lost 3 bases, and 17 bases lay between the germline ends. The CDR3 totals 15 residues. CDR1 is SNHLY and CDR2 is FYNNEI in the germline V gene.

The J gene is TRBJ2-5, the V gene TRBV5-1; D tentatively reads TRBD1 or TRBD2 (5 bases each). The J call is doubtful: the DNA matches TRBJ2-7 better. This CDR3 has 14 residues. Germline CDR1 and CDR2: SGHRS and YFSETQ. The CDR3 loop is CASSLVRRDDEQYF. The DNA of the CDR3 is TGCGCCAGCAGCCTGGTCCGCAGGGACGACGAGCAGTACTTC.

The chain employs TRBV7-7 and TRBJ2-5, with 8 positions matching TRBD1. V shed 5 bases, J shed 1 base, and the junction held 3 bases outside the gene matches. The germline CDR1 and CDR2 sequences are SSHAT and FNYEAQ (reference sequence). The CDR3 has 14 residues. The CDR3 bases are TGTGCCAGCAGCCGTGACAGGGGCCAAGAGACCCAGTACTTC. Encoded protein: CASSRDRGQETQYF.

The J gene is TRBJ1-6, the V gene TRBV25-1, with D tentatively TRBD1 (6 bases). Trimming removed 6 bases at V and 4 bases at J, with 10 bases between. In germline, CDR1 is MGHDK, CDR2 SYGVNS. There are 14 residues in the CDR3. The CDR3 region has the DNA TGTGCCAGCAGCCGGACAGCATATAATTCACCCCTCCACTTT. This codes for CASSRTAYNSPLHF.

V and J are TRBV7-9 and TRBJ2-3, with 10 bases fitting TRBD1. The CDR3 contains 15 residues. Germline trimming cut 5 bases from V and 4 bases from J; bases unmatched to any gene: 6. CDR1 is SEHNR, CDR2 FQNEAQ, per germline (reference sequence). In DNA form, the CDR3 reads TGTGCCAGCAGCCTGGACAGGGGGTTCGCAGATACGCAGTATTTT. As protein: CASSLDRGFADTQYF. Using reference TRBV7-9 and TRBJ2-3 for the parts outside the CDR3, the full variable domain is DTGVSQNPRHKITKRGQNVTFRCDPISEHNRLYWYRQTLGQGPEFLTYFQNEAQLEKSRLLSDRFSAERPKGSFSTLEIQRTEQGDSAMYLCASSLDRGFADTQYFGPGTRLTVL.

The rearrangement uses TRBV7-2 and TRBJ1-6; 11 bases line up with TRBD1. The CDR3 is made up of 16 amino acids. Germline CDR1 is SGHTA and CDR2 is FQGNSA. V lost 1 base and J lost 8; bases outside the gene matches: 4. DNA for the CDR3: TGTGCCAGCAGCTTAGGCCGGACAGGGGGCTATTCACCCCTCCACTTT. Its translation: CASSLGRTGGYSPLHF.

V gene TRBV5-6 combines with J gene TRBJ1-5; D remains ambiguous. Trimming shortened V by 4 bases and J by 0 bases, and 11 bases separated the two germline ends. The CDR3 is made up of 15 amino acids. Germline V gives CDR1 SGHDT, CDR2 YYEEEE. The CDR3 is CASSPERHSNQPQHF. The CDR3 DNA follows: TGTGCCAGCAGCCCGGAGAGGCATAGCAATCAGCCCCAGCATTTT.

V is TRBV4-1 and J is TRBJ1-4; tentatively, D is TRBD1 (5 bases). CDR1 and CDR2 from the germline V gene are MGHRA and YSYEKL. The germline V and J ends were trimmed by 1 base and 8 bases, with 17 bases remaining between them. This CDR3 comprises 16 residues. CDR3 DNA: TGCGCCAGCAGCCAAGTAGGGGCTGGGGTTGGAGAAAAACTGTTTTTT. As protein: CASSQVGAGVGEKLFF.

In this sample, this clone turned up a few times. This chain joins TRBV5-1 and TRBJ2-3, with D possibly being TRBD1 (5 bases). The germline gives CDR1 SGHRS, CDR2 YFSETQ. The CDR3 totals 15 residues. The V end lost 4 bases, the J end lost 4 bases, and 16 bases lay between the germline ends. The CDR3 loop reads CASSPPTGWSDTQYF. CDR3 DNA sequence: TGCGCCAGCAGCCCTCCTACAGGATGGTCAGATACGCAGTATTTT.

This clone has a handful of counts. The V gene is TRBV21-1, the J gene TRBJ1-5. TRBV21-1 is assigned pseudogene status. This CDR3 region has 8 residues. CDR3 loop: CVDQPQHF. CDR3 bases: TGTGTTGATCAGCCCCAGCATTTT.

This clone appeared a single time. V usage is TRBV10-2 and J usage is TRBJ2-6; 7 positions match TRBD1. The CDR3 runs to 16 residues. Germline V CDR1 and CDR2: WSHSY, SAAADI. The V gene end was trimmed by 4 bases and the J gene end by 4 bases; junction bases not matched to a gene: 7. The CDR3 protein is CASSGLTGAGANVLTF. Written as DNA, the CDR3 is TGCGCCAGCAGTGGGTTAACAGGGGCAGGGGCCAACGTCCTGACTTTC.

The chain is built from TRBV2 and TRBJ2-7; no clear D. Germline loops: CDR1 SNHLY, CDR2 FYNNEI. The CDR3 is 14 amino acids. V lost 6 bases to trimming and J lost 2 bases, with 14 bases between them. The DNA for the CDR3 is TGTGCCAGCAGGTTATCCCCTCCCGCCTACGAGCAGTACTTC. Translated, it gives CASRLSPPAYEQYF. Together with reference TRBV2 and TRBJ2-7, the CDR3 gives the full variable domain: EPEVTQTPSHQVTQMGQEVILRCVPISNHLYFYWYRQILGQKVEFLVSFYNNEISEKSEIFDDQFSVERPDGSNFTLKIRSTKLEDSAMYFCASRLSPPAYEQYFGPGTRLTVT.

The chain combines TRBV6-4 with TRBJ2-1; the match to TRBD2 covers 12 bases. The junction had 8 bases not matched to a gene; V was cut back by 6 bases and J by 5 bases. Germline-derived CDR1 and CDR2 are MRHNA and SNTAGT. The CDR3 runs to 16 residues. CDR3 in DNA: TGTGCCAGCAGAGTACTAGCGGGGGGACACAACAATGAGCAGTTCTTC. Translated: CASRVLAGGHNNEQFF.

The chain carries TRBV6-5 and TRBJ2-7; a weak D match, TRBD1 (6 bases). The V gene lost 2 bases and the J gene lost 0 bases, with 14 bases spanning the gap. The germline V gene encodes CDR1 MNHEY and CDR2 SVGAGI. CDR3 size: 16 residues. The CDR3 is CASSYRQGHLSYEQYF. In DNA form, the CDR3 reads TGTGCCAGCAGTTACCGGCAGGGACATCTCTCCTACGAGCAGTACTTC.

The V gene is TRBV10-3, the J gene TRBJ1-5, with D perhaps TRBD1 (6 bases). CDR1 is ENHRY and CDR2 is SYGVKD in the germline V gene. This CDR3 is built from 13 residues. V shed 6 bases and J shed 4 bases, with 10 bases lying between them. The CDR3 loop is CAIRGGGNQPQHF. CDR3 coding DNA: TGTGCCATCAGGGGAGGGGGTAATCAGCCCCAGCATTTT.

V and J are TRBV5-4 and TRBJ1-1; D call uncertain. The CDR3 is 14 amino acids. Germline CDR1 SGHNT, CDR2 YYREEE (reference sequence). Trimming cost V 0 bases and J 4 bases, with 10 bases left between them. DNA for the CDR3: TGTGCCAGCAGCTTGGCCGCGCTAGGCACTGAAGCTTTCTTT. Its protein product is CASSLAALGTEAFF.

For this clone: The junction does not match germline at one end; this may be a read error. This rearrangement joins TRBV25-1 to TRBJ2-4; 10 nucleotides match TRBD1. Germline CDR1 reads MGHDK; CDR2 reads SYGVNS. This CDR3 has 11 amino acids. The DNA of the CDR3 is TGTGCCAGCACCGACAGGGGGCGAATCTATTTC. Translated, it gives CASTDRGRIYF.